Detailed here is one T cell receptor beta chain. Its antigen is not identified. The CDR3 contains 15 residues. CDR1 is SNHLY, CDR2 FYNNEI, per germline. Losses at the gene ends were 5 bases for V and 7 bases for J; bases not matched to a gene: 11. This sample is drawn from a study of T cells in Graves' hyperthyroidism and ophthalmopathy. The source material, RNA transcripts, was used to amplify TCR beta CDR3 regions. TCR CDR3 regions were first amplified by RT-PCR with HTBI primers. TCRdb called the multiplex PCR reads again in MiXCR, with one record for every CDR3 protein. The repertoire holds roughly 500,000 distinct CDR3 sequences, with over 45% as singletons. Researchers barred patients who had uncontrolled infection, other autoimmune disease, pregnancy or lactation. For the diagnoses, clinical symptoms, serum thyroxine and TRAb, thyroid ultrasound and orbital computed tomography were used. Notes on the study in general: Blood also held most thyroid clonotypes expanded beyond 0.001. In the analysis, a 13 V-J model separated ophthalmopathy from stable hyperthyroidism.

This clonotype was obtained from an adult woman with Graves' disease, either hyperthyroidism or ophthalmopathy (not recorded which). The sequenced sample consisted of peripheral blood or thyroid tissue (not recorded which). The chain carries TRBV2 and TRBJ2-7; 10 bases are shared with TRBD2. Here the CDR3 reads CASSKGLAGAGEQYF. The CDR3 bases are TGTGCCAGCAGTAAAGGGCTAGCGGGAGCGGGTGAGCAGTACTTC.